What follows is one T cell receptor (beta chain) and its context. Different DNA sequences within this sample yield the same CDR3. The data originate from a study of shared clonotypes between healthy human individuals. Measured with immunoSEQ multiplex PCR; TCRdb has only the in-frame clones, and not every one. The sample lists about 1.4 million clones; roughly 97% were seen once. Deletions cut 0 bases from V and 5 bases from J, with 11 bases between. The CDR3 contains 14 residues. Germline lookup yields CDR1 SGHRS and CDR2 YFSETQ. This TCR derives from a man aged 25 to 40 in good health. The chain carries TRBV5-1 and TRBJ1-1; D gene uncertain. Material: naive CD4+ T cells sorted from blood. Subset: CD45RA+ positively selected. CDR3 protein: CASSLGLRDTEAFF. The DNA of the CDR3 is TGCGCCAGCAGCTTGGGCCTACGGGATACTGAAGCTTTCTTT.